These 27 T cell receptor beta chains were sequenced from one sample in a study of monozygotic twins with inflammatory bowel disease. No DNA is given; TCRdb re-called the 5' RACE reads and lists each CDR3 protein once. The sample has a few hundred thousand distinct CDR3 sequences. The material sequenced was blood. All receptors come from a human donor with ulcerative colitis or Crohn's disease, or a healthy co-twin of an affected twin (not recorded which).

The V call is TRBV12-3 or TRBV12-4, the J call TRBJ1-2; TCRdb returns TRBD1, unconfirmable since there is no DNA. The CDR3 length is 13 residues. This CDR3 is CASSKGQGLGYTF.

J is TRBJ1-2 and V is TRBV4-2. The CDR3 extends over 13 amino acids. Germline V gene data show CDR1 as LGHNA and CDR2 as YNFKEQ. Here the CDR3 reads CASSQDRDYGYTF.

The chain joins TRBV20-1 to TRBJ1-2. Per germline, CDR1 DFQATT and CDR2 SNEGSKA (reference sequence). CDR3 length: 11 amino acids. The CDR3 reads CSGPLDLKDTF.

The chain has TRBV7-2 and TRBJ1-6; the TCRdb D gene call, TRBD1, has no DNA to confirm it. CDR3 length: 14 residues. From germline, CDR1 is SGHTA and CDR2 FQGNSA. The chain's CDR3 is CASSSDRGSSPLHF.

The chain uses TRBV19 and TRBJ1-1. Germline CDR1 and CDR2: LNHDA and SQIVND (reference sequence). There are 15 residues in the CDR3. The CDR3 spells CASSVLRAQGTEAFF. The full variable domain, rest sourced from reference TRBV19 and TRBJ1-1, is DGGITQSPKYLFRKEGQNVTLSCEQNLNHDAMYWYRQDPGQGLRLIYYSQIVNDFQKGDIAEGYSVSREKKESFPLTVTSAQKNPTAFYLCASSVLRAQGTEAFFGQGTRLTVV.

This rearrangement joins TRBV29-1 to TRBJ2-2; the D call from TCRdb, TRBD2, cannot be confirmed without DNA. Germline V lookup: CDR1 SQVTM, CDR2 ANQGSEA. The CDR3 covers 17 residues. CDR3 amino acids: CSVEGRREGTNTGELFF.

The chain carries TRBV9 and TRBJ1-2; TCRdb's D call of TRBD1 is untestable without DNA. There are 13 residues in the CDR3. The germline V gene has CDR1 SGDLS and CDR2 YYNGEE. CDR3 region: CASSYREYYGYTF.

The gene calls are TRBV5-1 and TRBJ2-2. Germline CDR1 and CDR2: SGHRS and YFSETQ. This CDR3 comprises 17 residues. The CDR3 sequence: CASSLMVGRSNTGELFF.

The chain carries TRBV11-1 and TRBJ2-2; as DNA is missing, the TRBD1 call by TCRdb cannot be tested. Germline CDR1 is SGHAT and CDR2 is FQDESV (reference sequence). There are 18 residues in the CDR3. CDR3 region: CASSPIGGPAPNTGELFF. Full variable domain (rest looked up from reference TRBV11-1 and TRBJ2-2): EAEVAQSPRYKITEKSQAVAFWCDPISGHATLYWYRQILGQGPELLVQFQDESVVDDSQLPKDRFSAERLKGVDSTLKIQPAELGDSAMYLCASSPIGGPAPNTGELFFGEGSRLTVL.

The rearrangement joins TRBV2 to TRBJ2-7. This CDR3 is 11 amino acids long. The germline CDR1 and CDR2 sequences are SNHLY and FYNNEI. The CDR3 region is CASSETYEQYF. Together with reference TRBV2 and TRBJ2-7, the CDR3 gives the full variable domain: EPEVTQTPSHQVTQMGQEVILRCVPISNHLYFYWYRQILGQKVEFLVSFYNNEISEKSEIFDDQFSVERPDGSNFTLKIRSTKLEDSAMYFCASSETYEQYFGPGTRLTVT.

The chain links TRBV7-6 to TRBJ1-1. In germline, CDR1 is SGHVS, CDR2 FNYEAQ. The CDR3 is 14 residues long. CDR3 sequence reads: CASSLAPENTEAFF.

The rearrangement links TRBV20-1 to TRBJ1-6; the D call of TRBD1 rests on TCRdb alone, since no DNA is present to check it. This CDR3 is built from 15 residues. Per the germline V gene, CDR1 is DFQATT and CDR2 is SNEGSKA (reference sequence). The CDR3 region is CSARRKPGQNSPLHF.

The V call is TRBV7-2, the J call TRBJ2-5. CDR1 and CDR2 from the germline V gene are SGHTA and FQGNSA. The CDR3 consists of 13 residues. The CDR3 loop reads CASSLDEEETQYF.

The rearrangement joins TRBV29-1 to TRBJ2-1. Looked up from germline, CDR1 is SQVTM and CDR2 is ANQGSEA. This CDR3 comprises 11 residues. The CDR3 spells CSLLVGNEQFF.

The chain's CDR3 is CASSLGLGLLGADTQYF. V usage is TRBV5-5 and J usage is TRBJ2-3; TCRdb's assignment of TRBD2 cannot be checked, as there is no DNA. CDR3 length: 17 amino acids. Per germline, CDR1 SGHKS and CDR2 YYEKEE (reference sequence).

V gene TRBV3-1 combines with J gene TRBJ2-5; no DNA is available, so the TRBD2 call from TCRdb remains unchecked. The germline V gene has CDR1 LGHDT and CDR2 YNNKEL (reference sequence). This CDR3 is 17 amino acids long. CDR3 loop: CASSQSSIAGGGETQYF.

This chain's CDR3 is CASSWRQGPQETQYF. This sequence joins TRBV19 and TRBJ2-5; TCRdb reports TRBD1, a call that lacks DNA to check it against. Germline loops: CDR1 LNHDA, CDR2 SQIVND (reference sequence). The CDR3 totals 15 residues.

The CDR3 reads CASSTWSYEQYF. V is TRBV2 and J is TRBJ2-7. This CDR3 region has 12 residues. Germline V gene sequence: CDR1 SNHLY, CDR2 FYNNEI.

This rearrangement joins TRBV5-4 to TRBJ2-7. Germline CDR1 and CDR2: SGHNT and YYREEE (reference sequence). The CDR3 sequence is 13 residues long. This CDR3 is CASSLDQMGEQYF.

The J gene is TRBJ2-2, the V gene TRBV2; absent DNA, TCRdb's TRBD2 call cannot be checked. The CDR3 contains 15 residues. Germline CDR1 and CDR2: SNHLY and FYNNEI. CDR3 residues: CASSPGLAMVGELFF. Complete variable domain (other parts from reference TRBV2 and TRBJ2-2): EPEVTQTPSHQVTQMGQEVILRCVPISNHLYFYWYRQILGQKVEFLVSFYNNEISEKSEIFDDQFSVERPDGSNFTLKIRSTKLEDSAMYFCASSPGLAMVGELFFGEGSRLTVL.

CDR3: CASSSYSGRARETQYF. The chain is built from TRBV7-9 and TRBJ2-5; TCRdb reports TRBD2, a call that lacks DNA to check it against. Per germline, CDR1 SEHNR and CDR2 FQNEAQ (reference sequence). The CDR3 sequence is 16 residues long.

The CDR3: CASSRGLAGQSETQYF. The rearrangement uses TRBV5-8 and TRBJ2-5; TCRdb calls TRBD2, which cannot be checked without DNA. CDR1 and CDR2 from the germline V gene are SGHTS and YDEGEE. The CDR3 totals 16 residues.

This rearrangement joins TRBV5-1 to TRBJ2-1. The V gene's germline CDR1 is SGHRS and CDR2 YFSETQ. CDR3 length equals 15 residues. This CDR3 reads CASSNNGEHYNEQFF.

The CDR3 loop reads CASRTVIRGYTF. The chain carries TRBV2 and TRBJ1-2. CDR3 size: 12 residues. Germline lookup yields CDR1 SNHLY and CDR2 FYNNEI. The entire variable domain, with the rest obtained from reference TRBV2 and TRBJ1-2, is as follows: EPEVTQTPSHQVTQMGQEVILRCVPISNHLYFYWYRQILGQKVEFLVSFYNNEISEKSEIFDDQFSVERPDGSNFTLKIRSTKLEDSAMYFCASRTVIRGYTFGSGTRLTVV.

The chain links TRBV20-1 to TRBJ2-7; TCRdb's assignment of TRBD2 cannot be checked, as there is no DNA. The CDR3 is made up of 14 amino acids. Germline CDR1 DFQATT, CDR2 SNEGSKA (reference sequence). CDR3 amino acids: CSASRATSGGEQYF.

The chain employs TRBV20-1 and TRBJ1-5. Germline CDR1 is DFQATT and CDR2 is SNEGSKA (reference sequence). The CDR3 loop spans 12 amino acids. The CDR3 loop reads CSARLLNQPQHF.

This sequence joins TRBV7-8 and TRBJ2-2; the TRBD1 assignment by TCRdb is unverifiable without DNA. Germline V gene sequence: CDR1 SGHVS, CDR2 FQNEAQ. This CDR3 has 15 amino acids. CDR3 loop: CASSSQARNTGELFF. The variable domain in full, completed from reference TRBV7-8 and TRBJ2-2, reads GAGVSQSPRYKVAKRGQDVALRCDPISGHVSLFWYQQALGQGPEFLTYFQNEAQLDKSGLPSDRFFAERPEGSVSTLKIQRTQQEDSAVYLCASSSQARNTGELFFGEGSRLTVL.